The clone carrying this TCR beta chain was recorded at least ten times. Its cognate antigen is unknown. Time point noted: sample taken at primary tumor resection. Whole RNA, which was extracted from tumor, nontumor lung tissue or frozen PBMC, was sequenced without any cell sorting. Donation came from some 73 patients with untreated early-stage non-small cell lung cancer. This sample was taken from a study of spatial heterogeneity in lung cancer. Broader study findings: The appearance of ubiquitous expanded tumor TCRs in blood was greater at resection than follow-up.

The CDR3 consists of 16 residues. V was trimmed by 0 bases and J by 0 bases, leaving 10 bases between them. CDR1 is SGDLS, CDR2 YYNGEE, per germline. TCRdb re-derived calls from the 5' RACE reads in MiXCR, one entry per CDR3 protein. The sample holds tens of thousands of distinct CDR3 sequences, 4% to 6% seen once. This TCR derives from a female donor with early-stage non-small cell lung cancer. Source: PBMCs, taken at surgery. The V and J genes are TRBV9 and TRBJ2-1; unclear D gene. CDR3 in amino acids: CASSVEGAGSYNEQFF. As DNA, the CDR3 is TGTGCCAGCAGCGTAGAAGGAGCCGGCTCCTACAATGAGCAGTTCTTC.